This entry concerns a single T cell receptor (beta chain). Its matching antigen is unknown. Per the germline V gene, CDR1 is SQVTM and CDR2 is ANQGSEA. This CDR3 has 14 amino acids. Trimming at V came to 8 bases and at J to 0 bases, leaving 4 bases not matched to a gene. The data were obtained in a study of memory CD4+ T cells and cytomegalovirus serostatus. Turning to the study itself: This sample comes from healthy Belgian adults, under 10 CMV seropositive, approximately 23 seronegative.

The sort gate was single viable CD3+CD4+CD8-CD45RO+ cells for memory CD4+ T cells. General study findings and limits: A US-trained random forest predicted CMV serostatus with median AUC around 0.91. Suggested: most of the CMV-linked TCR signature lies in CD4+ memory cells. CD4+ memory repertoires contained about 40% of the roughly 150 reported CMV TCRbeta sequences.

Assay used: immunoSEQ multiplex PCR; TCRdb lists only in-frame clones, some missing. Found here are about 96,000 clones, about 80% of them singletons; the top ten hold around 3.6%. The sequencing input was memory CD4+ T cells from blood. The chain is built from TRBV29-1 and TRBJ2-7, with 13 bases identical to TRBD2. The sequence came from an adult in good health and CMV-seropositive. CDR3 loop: CSILAGGSSYEQYF. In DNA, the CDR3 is TGCAGCATACTAGCGGGGGGGAGCTCCTACGAGCAGTACTTC.